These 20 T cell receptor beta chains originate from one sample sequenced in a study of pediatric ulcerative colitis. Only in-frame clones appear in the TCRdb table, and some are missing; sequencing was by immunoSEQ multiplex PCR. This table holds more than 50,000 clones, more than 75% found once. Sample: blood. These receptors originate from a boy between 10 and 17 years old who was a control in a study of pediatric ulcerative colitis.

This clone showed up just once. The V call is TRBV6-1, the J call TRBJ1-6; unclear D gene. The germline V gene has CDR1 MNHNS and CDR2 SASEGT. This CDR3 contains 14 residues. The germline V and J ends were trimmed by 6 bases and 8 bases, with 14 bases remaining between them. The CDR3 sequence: CASRRGDSDSPLHF. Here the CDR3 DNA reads TGTGCCAGCAGGCGGGGAGATTCTGATTCACCCCTCCACTTT.

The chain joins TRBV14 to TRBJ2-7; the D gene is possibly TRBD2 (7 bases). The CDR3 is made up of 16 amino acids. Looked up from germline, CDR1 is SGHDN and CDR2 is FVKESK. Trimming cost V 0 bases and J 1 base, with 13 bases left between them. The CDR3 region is CASSQEGGLKSYEQYF. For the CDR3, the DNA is TGTGCCAGCAGCCAAGAAGGGGGACTAAAATCCTACGAGCAGTACTTC.

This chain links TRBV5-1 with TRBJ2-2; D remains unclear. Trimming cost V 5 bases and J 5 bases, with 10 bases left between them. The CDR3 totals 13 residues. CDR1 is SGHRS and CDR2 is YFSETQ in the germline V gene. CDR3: CASSSGTTGELFF. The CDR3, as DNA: TGCGCCAGCAGTTCCGGAACGACCGGGGAGCTGTTTTTT.

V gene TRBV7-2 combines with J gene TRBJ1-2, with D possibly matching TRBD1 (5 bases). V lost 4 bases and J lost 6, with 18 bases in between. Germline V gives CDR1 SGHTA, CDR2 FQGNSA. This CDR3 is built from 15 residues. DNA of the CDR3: TGTGCCAGCAGCTATCCTAATGGGGCGGAAAATGGCTACACCTTC. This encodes CASSYPNGAENGYTF.

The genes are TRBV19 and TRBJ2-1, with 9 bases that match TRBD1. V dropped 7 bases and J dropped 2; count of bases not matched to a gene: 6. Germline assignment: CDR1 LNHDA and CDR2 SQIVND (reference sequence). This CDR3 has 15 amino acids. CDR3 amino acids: CASTPWTGAYNEQFF. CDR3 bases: TGTGCCAGTACCCCTTGGACAGGGGCCTACAATGAGCAGTTCTTC.

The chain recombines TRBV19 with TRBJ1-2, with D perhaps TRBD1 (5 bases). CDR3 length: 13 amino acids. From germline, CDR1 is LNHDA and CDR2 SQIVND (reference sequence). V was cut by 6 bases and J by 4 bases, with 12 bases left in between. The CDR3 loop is CASRSKGSYGYTF. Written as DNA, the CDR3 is TGTGCCAGTAGATCGAAGGGGTCCTATGGCTACACCTTC.

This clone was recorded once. DNA of the CDR3: TGTGCCAGTAGTTCGATAGCGGGAGACTACGAGCAGTACTTC. Encoded protein: CASSSIAGDYEQYF. The chain joins TRBV19 to TRBJ2-7; 9 nucleotides agree with TRBD2. Germline-derived CDR1 and CDR2 are LNHDA and SQIVND (reference sequence). The CDR3 length is 14 residues. The J segment lost 3 bases and the V segment lost 5 bases, leaving 5 bases of the junction unmatched.

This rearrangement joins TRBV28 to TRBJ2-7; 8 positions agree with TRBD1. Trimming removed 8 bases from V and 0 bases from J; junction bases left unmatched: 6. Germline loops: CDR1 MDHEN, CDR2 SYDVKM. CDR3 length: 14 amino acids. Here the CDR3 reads CASWRTGSSYEQYF. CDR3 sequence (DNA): TGTGCCAGCTGGCGGACAGGGAGCTCCTACGAGCAGTACTTC.

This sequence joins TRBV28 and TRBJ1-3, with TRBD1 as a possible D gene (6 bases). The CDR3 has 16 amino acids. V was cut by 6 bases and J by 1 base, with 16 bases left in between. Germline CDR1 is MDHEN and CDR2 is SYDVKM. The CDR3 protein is CASSPAGEPSGNTIYF. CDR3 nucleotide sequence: TGTGCCAGCAGCCCTGCAGGGGAACCTTCTGGAAACACCATATATTTT.

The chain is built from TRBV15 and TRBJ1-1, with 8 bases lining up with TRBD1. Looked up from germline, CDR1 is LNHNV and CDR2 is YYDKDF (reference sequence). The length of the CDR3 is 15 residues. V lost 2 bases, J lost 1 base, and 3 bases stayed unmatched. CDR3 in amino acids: CATSRTGTGNTEAFF. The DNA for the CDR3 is TGTGCCACCAGCAGAACCGGGACAGGGAACACTGAAGCTTTCTTT.

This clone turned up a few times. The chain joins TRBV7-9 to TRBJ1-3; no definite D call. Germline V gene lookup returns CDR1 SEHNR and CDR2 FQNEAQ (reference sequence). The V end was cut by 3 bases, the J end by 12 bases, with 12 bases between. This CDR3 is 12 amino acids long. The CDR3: CASSLVHPIIYF. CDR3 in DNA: TGTGCCAGCAGCTTGGTCCACCCCATCATATATTTT.

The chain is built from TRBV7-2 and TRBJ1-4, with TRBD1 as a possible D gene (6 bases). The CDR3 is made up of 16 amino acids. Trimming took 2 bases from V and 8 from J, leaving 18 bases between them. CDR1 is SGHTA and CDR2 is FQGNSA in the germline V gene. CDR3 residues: CASSLLLSGVGEKLFF. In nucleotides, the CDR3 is TGTGCCAGCAGCTTATTGTTGTCAGGGGTGGGCGAAAAACTGTTTTTT. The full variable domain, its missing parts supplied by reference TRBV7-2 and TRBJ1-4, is GAGVSQSPSNKVTEKGKDVELRCDPISGHTALYWYRQSLGQGLEFLIYFQGNSAPDKSGLPSDRFSAERTGGSVSTLTIQRTQQEDSAVYLCASSLLLSGVGEKLFFGSGTQLSVL.

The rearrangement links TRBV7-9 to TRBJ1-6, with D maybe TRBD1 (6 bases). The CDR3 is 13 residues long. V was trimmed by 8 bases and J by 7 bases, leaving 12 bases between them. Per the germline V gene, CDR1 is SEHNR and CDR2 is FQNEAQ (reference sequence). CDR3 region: CASHTGSNSPLHF. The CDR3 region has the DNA TGTGCCAGCCATACAGGGTCGAATTCACCCCTCCACTTT.

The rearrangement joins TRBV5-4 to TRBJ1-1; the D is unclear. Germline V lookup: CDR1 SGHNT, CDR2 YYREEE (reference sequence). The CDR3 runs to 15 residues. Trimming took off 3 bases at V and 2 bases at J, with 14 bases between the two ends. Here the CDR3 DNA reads TGTGCCAGCAGCTCACTTGAAGGCGGAAACACTGAAGCTTTCTTT. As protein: CASSSLEGGNTEAFF.

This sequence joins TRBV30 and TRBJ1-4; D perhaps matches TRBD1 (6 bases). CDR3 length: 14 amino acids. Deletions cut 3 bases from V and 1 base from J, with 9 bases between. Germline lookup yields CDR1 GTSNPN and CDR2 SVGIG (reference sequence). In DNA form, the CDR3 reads TGTGCCTGGAGCAAGACAGGAACTAATGAAAAACTGTTTTTT. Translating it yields CAWSKTGTNEKLFF.

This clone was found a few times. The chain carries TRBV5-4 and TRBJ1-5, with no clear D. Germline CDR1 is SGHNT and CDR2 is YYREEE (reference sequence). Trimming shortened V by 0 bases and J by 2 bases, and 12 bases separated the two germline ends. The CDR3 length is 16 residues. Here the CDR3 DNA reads TGTGCCAGCAGCTTGGATGGAGGGATGGGCAATCAGCCCCAGCATTTT. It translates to CASSLDGGMGNQPQHF.

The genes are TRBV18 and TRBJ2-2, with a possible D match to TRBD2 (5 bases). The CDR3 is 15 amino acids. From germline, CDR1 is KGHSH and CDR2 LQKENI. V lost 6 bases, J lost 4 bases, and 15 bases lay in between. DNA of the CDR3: TGTGCCAGCTCGACTACGGTCTCATTCACCGGGGAGCTGTTTTTT. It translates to CASSTTVSFTGELFF.

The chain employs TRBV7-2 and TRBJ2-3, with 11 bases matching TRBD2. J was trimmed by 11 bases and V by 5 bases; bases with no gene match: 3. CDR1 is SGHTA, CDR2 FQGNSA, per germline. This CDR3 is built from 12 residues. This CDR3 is CASSPLAGGQYF. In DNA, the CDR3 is TGTGCCAGCAGCCCTCTAGCGGGGGGGCAGTATTTT. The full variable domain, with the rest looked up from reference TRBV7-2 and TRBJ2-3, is GAGVSQSPSNKVTEKGKDVELRCDPISGHTALYWYRQSLGQGLEFLIYFQGNSAPDKSGLPSDRFSAERTGGSVSTLTIQRTQQEDSAVYLCASSPLAGGQYFGPGTRLTVL.

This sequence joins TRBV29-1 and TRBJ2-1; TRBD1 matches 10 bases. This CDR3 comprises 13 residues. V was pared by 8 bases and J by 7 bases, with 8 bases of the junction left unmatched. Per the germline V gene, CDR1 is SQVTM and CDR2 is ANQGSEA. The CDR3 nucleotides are TGCAGCCTCCGCGGGACAGGGGTGAATGAGCAGTTCTTC. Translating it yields CSLRGTGVNEQFF.

CDR3: CASRETGTTTGELFF. In DNA form, the CDR3 reads TGTGCCAGCAGGGAGACCGGGACTACCACCGGGGAGCTGTTTTTT. This chain connects TRBV6-5 to TRBJ2-2; 7 nucleotides match TRBD2. The CDR3 extends over 15 amino acids. The trim removed 6 bases at V and 4 bases at J, leaving 8 bases unmatched. From germline, CDR1 is MNHEY and CDR2 SVGAGI.